This TCR beta chain was observed in a study of blood T cell repertoires in COVID-19. Study context: Acute and convalescent COVID-19 specimens originated in the United States, Italy and Spain.

TCRdb's copy holds only in-frame clones and misses some; the assay was immunoSEQ multiplex PCR. The data show some 350,000 clones, 88% seen once. V dropped 6 bases and J dropped 0 bases, with 14 bases sitting between them. Germline-derived CDR1 and CDR2 are MNHEY and SVGAGI. The CDR3 spans 15 residues. The sequencing input was peripheral blood. The rearrangement uses TRBV6-5 and TRBJ1-1; D unresolved. This clonotype was sampled from a woman between 65 and 79 years old with COVID-19, enrolled during active disease. CDR3 coding DNA: TGTGCCAGCAGCGCCGGGGTTGGGGTGAACACTGAAGCTTTCTTT. Encoded protein: CASSAGVGVNTEAFF.